Below, 28 T cell receptor beta chains from the same sample are listed, as sequenced in a study of vaccination effects on CD4 cells after COVID-19. These receptors' antigens are unknown. The assay was immunoSEQ multiplex PCR, and TCRdb's table has in-frame clones only and misses some. The sample carries approximately 65,000 clones, 74% recorded once. Pools of viral peptides were used by the ViraFEST assay to expand antigen-specific CD4+ T cells ahead of sequencing. The culture ran for about 11 days, and then CD4+ T cells were isolated. Each participant was administered two doses of either the BNT162b2 or the mRNA-1273 vaccine. The sequencing used CD4+ T cells from PBMCs cultured with HCoV-229E spike peptides, collected after COVID-19 vaccination. The origin of the receptors is a human donor who received a COVID-19 vaccine.

This chain's CDR3 is CASGLGQGAMNTGELFF. The CDR3 nucleotides are TGTGCTAGTGGTTTAGGGCAGGGGGCGATGAACACCGGGGAGCTGTTTTTT. The V and J genes are TRBV12-5 and TRBJ2-2, with 8 positions matching TRBD1. Germline CDR1 and CDR2: LGHNT and FRNRAP. With 3 bases clipped from V and 1 base from J, the junction kept 7 bases outside the gene matches. The length of the CDR3 is 17 residues.

CDR3 loop: CASKTAGVSYNEQFF. In nucleotides, the CDR3 is TGTGCCAGCAAGACTGCCGGGGTATCCTACAATGAGCAGTTCTTC. This sequence joins TRBV6-5 and TRBJ2-1; D is perhaps TRBD2 (5 bases). This CDR3 has 15 residues. The V gene's germline CDR1 is MNHEY and CDR2 SVGAGI. V was trimmed by 7 bases and J by 1 base, leaving 14 bases between them.

This clone was observed a few times. The genes are TRBV5-1 and TRBJ1-6; 7 bases align to TRBD1. Germline CDR1 SGHRS, CDR2 YFSETQ. Losses at the gene ends were 5 bases for V and 5 bases for J; bases not matched to a gene: 7. The CDR3 length is 15 residues. The CDR3 region is CASRPPDRDNSPLHF. The CDR3 coding sequence is TGCGCCAGCAGGCCACCAGACAGGGATAATTCACCCCTCCACTTT.

The genes are TRBV18 and TRBJ1-1; D ambiguous. Germline CDR1 and CDR2: KGHSH and LQKENI. V was clipped by 6 bases and J by 1 base, with 9 bases between them. CDR3 length equals 13 residues. CDR3 residues: CASSIGENTEAFF. CDR3 DNA sequence: TGTGCCAGCTCTATTGGGGAGAACACTGAAGCTTTCTTT.

The chain joins TRBV11-2 to TRBJ1-1; D gene unclear. Per germline, CDR1 SGHAT and CDR2 FQNNGV. The CDR3 has 16 residues. Trimming cost V 5 bases and J 1 base, with 17 bases left between them. The CDR3, as DNA: TGTGCCAGCAGCCAAAGTCTTCGGGTTGAGAACACTGAAGCTTTCTTT. Amino acid sequence: CASSQSLRVENTEAFF.

This chain uses TRBV11-2 with TRBJ2-4; D gene unclear. Trimming cost V 1 base and J 0 bases, with 4 bases left between them. CDR1 SGHAT and CDR2 FQNNGV come from the germline V gene. The CDR3 extends over 14 amino acids. This chain's CDR3 is CASSLAGAKNIQYF. The DNA of the CDR3 is TGTGCCAGCAGCTTAGCCGGAGCCAAAAACATTCAGTACTTC.

The table lists this clone with a few counts. The chain combines TRBV6-5 with TRBJ1-5; 7 positions agree with TRBD1. V lost 6 bases to trimming and J lost 2 bases; unmatched junction nucleotides: 7. CDR3 length: 15 residues. Germline CDR1 and CDR2: MNHEY and SVGAGI. The DNA of the CDR3 is TGTGCCAGCAGAACAGACAGGGCGGGCAATCAGCCCCAGCATTTT. This translates into CASRTDRAGNQPQHF.

The V gene is TRBV10-1, the J gene TRBJ1-1, with 7 bases that match TRBD1. The J segment lost 1 base and the V segment lost 2 bases, leaving 4 bases of the junction unmatched. CDR3 length: 15 residues. Germline V gene sequence: CDR1 WNHNN, CDR2 SYGVQD (reference sequence). The CDR3, as DNA: TGCGCCAGCAGTGAGAGGGGGCTAGGGAACACTGAAGCTTTCTTT. This codes for CASSERGLGNTEAFF.

This clone has more than one count but fewer than ten. This chain links TRBV6-5 with TRBJ1-2; D may be TRBD1 (5 bases). The CDR3 runs 16 residues. The ends were cut back, 0 bases at V and 6 bases at J, with 17 bases in the middle. Germline values: CDR1 MNHEY, CDR2 SVGAGI. CDR3 residues: CASSYSTGWTPNGYTF. The DNA of the CDR3 is TGTGCCAGCAGTTACTCGACGGGATGGACACCAAATGGCTACACCTTC.

The rearrangement joins TRBV9 to TRBJ2-5, with D possibly called TRBD1 or TRBD2 (6 bases each). CDR1 and CDR2 (germline): SGDLS, YYNGEE. Trimming stripped 0 bases from V and 2 bases from J, with 8 bases between. This CDR3 is built from 14 residues. The CDR3 here is CASSVGGAQETQYF. CDR3 nucleotides: TGTGCCAGCAGCGTAGGGGGGGCTCAAGAGACCCAGTACTTC.

The genes are TRBV7-8 and TRBJ1-1; D gene ambiguous. Germline CDR1 reads SGHVS; CDR2 reads FQNEAQ. The CDR3 is 14 amino acids. The ends were cut back, 1 base at V and 1 base at J, with 7 bases in the middle. The CDR3 loop is CASSLVSQNTEAFF. CDR3 sequence (DNA): TGTGCCAGCAGCTTAGTATCCCAGAACACTGAAGCTTTCTTT.

The rearrangement joins TRBV6-5 to TRBJ1-5; 8 nucleotides align to TRBD1. CDR3 length equals 15 residues. With V trimmed by 5 bases and J by 3 bases, 6 bases remained unmatched. Germline CDR1 MNHEY, CDR2 SVGAGI. CDR3 nucleotides: TGTGCCAGCAGTACCACAGGGGGAGACAATCAGCCCCAGCATTTT. Its translation is CASSTTGGDNQPQHF.

The chain combines TRBV12-3 or TRBV12-4 with TRBJ1-1; 8 bases fit TRBD1. V trimming: 6 bases; J trimming: 9 bases; junction bases outside the gene matches: 9. The CDR3 length is 13 residues. CDR3 sequence reads: CASRYTGGIKAFF. CDR3 DNA: TGTGCCAGCAGATATACAGGGGGGATCAAAGCTTTCTTT.

The rearrangement links TRBV5-1 to TRBJ1-5; 9 bases align to TRBD1. V shed 3 bases and J 7 bases; nucleotides not matched to a gene: 5. In germline, CDR1 is SGHRS, CDR2 YFSETQ. The CDR3 covers 14 residues. The CDR3 here is CASSSTGGQQPQHF. DNA of the CDR3: TGCGCCAGCAGCTCTACAGGGGGCCAACAGCCCCAGCATTTT.

This clone was observed a handful of times. V and J are TRBV6-2 or TRBV6-3 and TRBJ1-3; unclear D gene. Between the trimmed V and J ends, which lost 6 bases and 3 bases, there was a span of 15 bases. The germline V gene encodes CDR1 MNHEY and CDR2 SVGEGT. CDR3 size: 15 residues. DNA for the CDR3: TGTGCCAGCAGCCGAGCCCTGGCTCGTGGAAACACCATATATTTT. Protein: CASSRALARGNTIYF.

This rearrangement joins TRBV2 to TRBJ2-2; the D is unclear. Trimming removed 2 bases from V and 1 base from J, with 11 bases in between. The germline V gene has CDR1 SNHLY and CDR2 FYNNEI. The CDR3 consists of 16 residues. This CDR3 is CASSELGLGNTGELFF. Written as DNA, the CDR3 is TGTGCCAGCAGTGAACTGGGTCTCGGGAACACCGGGGAGCTGTTTTTT.

The J gene is TRBJ1-1, the V gene TRBV5-1, with a weak D call TRBD1 (5 bases). V was trimmed by 4 bases and J by 0 bases, leaving 10 bases between them. The CDR3 extends over 14 amino acids. CDR1 SGHRS and CDR2 YFSETQ come from the germline V gene. The CDR3 bases are TGCGCCAGCAGCAAGGGACCGCTGAACACTGAAGCTTTCTTT. Its protein is CASSKGPLNTEAFF.

This clone turned up a few times. The J gene is TRBJ1-5, the V gene TRBV7-9; 7 bases line up with TRBD1. V shed 7 bases, J shed 9 bases, and the junction held 15 bases outside the gene matches. The CDR3 length is 15 residues. The germline gives CDR1 SEHNR, CDR2 FQNEAQ (reference sequence). CDR3 sequence reads: CASNLGSQGDGPQHF. The CDR3 region has the DNA TGTGCCAGCAATCTAGGGTCCCAGGGGGATGGGCCCCAGCATTTT.

The chain joins TRBV19 to TRBJ2-3; 12 bases map to TRBD2. Germline V gene data show CDR1 as LNHDA and CDR2 as SQIVND (reference sequence). The length of the CDR3 is 16 residues. The V gene end was trimmed by 3 bases and the J gene end by 0 bases; junction bases not matched to a gene: 1. CDR3: CASSIGLAGSTDTQYF. CDR3 DNA sequence: TGTGCCAGTAGTATCGGACTAGCGGGGAGCACAGATACGCAGTATTTT. Full variable domain (rest looked up from reference TRBV19 and TRBJ2-3): DGGITQSPKYLFRKEGQNVTLSCEQNLNHDAMYWYRQDPGQGLRLIYYSQIVNDFQKGDIAEGYSVSREKKESFPLTVTSAQKNPTAFYLCASSIGLAGSTDTQYFGPGTRLTVL.

The chain recombines TRBV24-1 with TRBJ2-2; D remains unclear. The CDR3 extends over 16 amino acids. CDR1 and CDR2 (germline): KGHDR, SFDVKD. The V and J ends lost 0 bases and 4 bases respectively, with 11 bases between them. The CDR3 is CATSDLRAPSTGELFF. CDR3 nucleotides: TGTGCCACCAGTGATTTGCGGGCCCCGAGCACCGGGGAGCTGTTTTTT.

The chain uses TRBV28 and TRBJ2-7; possible D gene TRBD1, 6 bases. The V end was cut by 6 bases, the J end by 7 bases, with 19 bases between. CDR1 MDHEN and CDR2 SYDVKM come from the germline V gene. The CDR3 runs to 14 residues. CDR3 loop: CASRTRGQSREQYV. DNA for the CDR3: TGTGCCAGCAGAACTCGTGGACAGAGTAGAGAGCAGTACGTC.

The genes are TRBV28 and TRBJ1-2; D perhaps matches TRBD1 (5 bases). The V and J ends lost 4 bases and 6 bases respectively, with 18 bases between them. This CDR3 is built from 15 residues. Germline V CDR1 and CDR2: MDHEN, SYDVKM. CDR3 in amino acids: CASSSRWGRGDGYTF. As DNA, the CDR3 is TGTGCCAGCAGTTCCCGGTGGGGTAGGGGTGATGGCTACACCTTC.

The J gene is TRBJ2-2, the V gene TRBV5-1; D call uncertain. V lost 6 bases and J 0 bases, leaving 21 bases between the germline ends. This CDR3 spans 18 amino acids. Germline values: CDR1 SGHRS, CDR2 YFSETQ. Written as DNA, the CDR3 is TGCGCCAGCAAACGGAACCCTTCGTCCATCTCGAACACCGGGGAGCTGTTTTTT. Translation: CASKRNPSSISNTGELFF.

The rearrangement uses TRBV7-2 and TRBJ2-1, with D maybe TRBD2 (6 bases). Deletions cut 1 base from V and 10 bases from J, with 14 bases between. Germline V lookup: CDR1 SGHTA, CDR2 FQGNSA. The CDR3 runs 14 residues. Here the CDR3 DNA reads TGTGCCAGCAGCTTAGGGCTACTAGCATACGAGCAGTTCTTC. Its translation: CASSLGLLAYEQFF.

The chain is built from TRBV7-2 and TRBJ1-1; D remains unclear. Looked up from germline, CDR1 is SGHTA and CDR2 is FQGNSA. Between the trimmed V and J ends, which lost 5 bases and 1 base, there was a span of 8 bases. The CDR3 runs 13 residues. The CDR3 coding sequence is TGTGCCAGCAGCCCAGCCGGGAACACTGAAGCTTTCTTT. This sequence encodes CASSPAGNTEAFF.

The CDR3 reads CASSHSPGHLRNYEQYV. In nucleotides, the CDR3 is TGCGCCAGCAGTCATAGTCCGGGACACCTAAGGAATTACGAGCAGTACGTC. V is TRBV23-1 and J is TRBJ2-7; TRBD1 might be the D (6 bases). TRBV23-1 is known as an ORF, though its function is uncertain. The V and J ends lost 3 bases and 4 bases respectively, with 22 bases between them. The CDR3 spans 17 residues.

The chain couples TRBV5-6 to TRBJ2-2; weak D call: TRBD1 (6 bases). V lost 2 bases to trimming and J lost 2 bases, with 13 bases between them. This CDR3 is 16 amino acids long. CDR1 is SGHDT and CDR2 is YYEEEE in the germline V gene. The CDR3 here is CASSLTTGVNTGELFF. Here the CDR3 DNA reads TGTGCCAGCAGCTTAACGACAGGCGTAAACACCGGGGAGCTGTTTTTT.

This clone was seen a handful of times. The rearrangement links TRBV6-2 or TRBV6-3 to TRBJ2-7; no clear D. This CDR3 contains 12 residues. Trimming left V 5 bases short and J 5 bases short, with 10 bases between. The V gene's germline CDR1 is MNHEY and CDR2 SVGEGT. The CDR3 region is CASSLFNNEQYV. The CDR3 coding sequence is TGTGCCAGCAGTCTATTTAACAACGAGCAGTACGTC.